This section outlines one T cell receptor beta chain sequence together with its context. Its antigen is not known. J gave up 0 bases and V 7 bases, and 4 bases lay outside the gene matches. Germline V gene lookup returns CDR1 LGHNT and CDR2 FRNRAP. The CDR3 runs to 14 residues. These data belong to a study of radiation and T cells in renal cell carcinoma. Time point in this sample: baseline pretreatment blood. The treatment: 15 Gy SBRT to primary tumor, nephrectomy 4 weeks later. This renal cell carcinoma was of the clear cell type. Study findings and constraints: No pretreatment tumor biopsies were available for baseline clonotypes.

Libraries were prepared by immunoSEQ multiplex PCR; TCRdb keeps only in-frame clonotypes and omits some of them. The sample includes over 45,000 clones, more than 60% of them seen just once. This specimen consisted of blood, obtained from a patient whose treatment included radiotherapy and nephrectomy. The source of this sequence is a man aged 60-69 years with renal cell carcinoma. This rearrangement joins TRBV12-5 to TRBJ2-3; TRBD2 agrees at 7 bases. CDR3 residues: CASAVAGSTDTQYF. The DNA for the CDR3 is TGTGCTAGTGCCGTAGCGGGTAGCACAGATACGCAGTATTTT. The whole variable domain, remainder taken from reference TRBV12-5 and TRBJ2-3, is DARVTQTPRHKVTEMGQEVTMRCQPILGHNTVFWYRQTMMQGLELLAYFRNRAPLDDSGMPKDRFSAEMPDATLATLKIQPSEPRDSAVYFCASAVAGSTDTQYFGPGTRLTVL.